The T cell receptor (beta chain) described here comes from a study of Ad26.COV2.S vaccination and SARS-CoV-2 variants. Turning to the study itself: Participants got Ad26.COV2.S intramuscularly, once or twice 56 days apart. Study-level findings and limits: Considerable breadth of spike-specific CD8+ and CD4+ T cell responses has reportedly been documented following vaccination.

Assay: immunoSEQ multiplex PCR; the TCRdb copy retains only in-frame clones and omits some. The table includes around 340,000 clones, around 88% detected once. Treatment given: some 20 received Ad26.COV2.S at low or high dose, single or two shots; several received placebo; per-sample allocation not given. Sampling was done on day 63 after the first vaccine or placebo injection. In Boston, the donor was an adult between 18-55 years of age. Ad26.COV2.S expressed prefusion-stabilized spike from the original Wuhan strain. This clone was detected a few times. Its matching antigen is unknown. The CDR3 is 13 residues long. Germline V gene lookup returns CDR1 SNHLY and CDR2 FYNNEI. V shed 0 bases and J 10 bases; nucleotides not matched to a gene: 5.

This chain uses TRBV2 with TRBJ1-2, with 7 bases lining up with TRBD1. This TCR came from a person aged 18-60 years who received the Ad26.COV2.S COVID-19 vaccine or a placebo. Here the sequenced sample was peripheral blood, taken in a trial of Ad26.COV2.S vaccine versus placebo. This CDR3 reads CASSEAGTVYYTF. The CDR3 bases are TGTGCCAGCAGTGAAGCGGGGACAGTCTACTACACCTTC.